The rows below give T cell receptor beta chains drawn from one sample of a study of cytomegalovirus exposure and HLA in healthy donors. Sequencing was performed with immunoSEQ multiplex PCR; in TCRdb, only in-frame clones are kept and a portion is missing. The table lists some 150,000 clones, approximately 79% of them singletons, with over 1.2% in the top ten. Source material: PBMCs. The receptors shown here come from a man in his sixties in good health and CMV-seronegative. The CDR3 runs from the conserved cysteine through the conserved F or W. Fields, in order: V gene, clone size, D gene, J gene, CDR3 DNA, CDR3 protein. The D gene is left open where the match is weak. Clone size appears in some rows only: once, few, many, or a class for an expanded clone.

TRBV7-2	-	TRBD1	TRBJ2-3	TGTGCCAGCAGCTTAGATCCAGGGGGTGCCACAGATACGCAGTATTTT	CASSLDPGGATDTQYF
TRBV19	-	-	TRBJ2-2	TGTGCCAGTAGTCTACCAGGGGCGAACACCGGGGAGCTGTTTTTT	CASSLPGANTGELFF
TRBV10-1	once	TRBD2	TRBJ2-3	TGCGCCAGCAGCAAGAGACTAGCGGGAGGTCCAGATACGCAGTATTTT	CASSKRLAGGPDTQYF
TRBV18	-	-	TRBJ1-4	TGTGCCAGCTCACCTTTCGAACTCGCAACTAATGAAAAACTGTTTTTT	CASSPFELATNEKLFF
TRBV7-9	-	-	TRBJ2-5	TGTTCCAGCAGCTTAGTAGGGGGAACGGGGGAGACCCAGTACTTC	CSSSLVGGTGETQYF
TRBV7-9	-	-	TRBJ2-2	TGTGCCAGCAGCTTACCTTTACTAGTCTCCGGGGAGCTGTTTTTT	CASSLPLLVSGELFF
TRBV7-2	-	-	TRBJ2-2	TGTGCCAGCAGCTTAGGGTCTATCTCTGGGGAGCTGTTTTTT	CASSLGSISGELFF
TRBV28	-	-	TRBJ1-1	TGTGCCAGCAGTTTATGGGCAGGGACAAACACTGAAGCTTTCTTT	CASSLWAGTNTEAFF
TRBV7-9	-	-	TRBJ2-6	TGTTCCAGCAGCTTTTATCTCTCTGGGGCCAACGTCCTGACTTTC	CSSSFYLSGANVLTF
TRBV4-2	-	TRBD2	TRBJ2-3	TGTGCCAGCAGCCAAGATCTTGAGCGGGGGGGTGCAGATACGCAGTATTTT	CASSQDLERGGADTQYF
TRBV6-5	-	-	TRBJ2-6	TGTGCCAGCAGTTCAGACAGTCCCTCTGGGGCCAACGTCCTGACTTTC	CASSSDSPSGANVLTF